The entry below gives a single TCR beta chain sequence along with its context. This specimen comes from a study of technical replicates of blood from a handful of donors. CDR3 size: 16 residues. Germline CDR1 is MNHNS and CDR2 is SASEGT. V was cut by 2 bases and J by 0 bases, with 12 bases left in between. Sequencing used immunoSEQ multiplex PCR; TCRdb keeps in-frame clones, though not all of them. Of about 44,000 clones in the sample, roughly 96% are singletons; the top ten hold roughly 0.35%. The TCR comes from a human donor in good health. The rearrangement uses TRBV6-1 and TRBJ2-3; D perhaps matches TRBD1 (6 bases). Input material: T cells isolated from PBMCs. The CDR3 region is CASSEIGQSSTDTQYF. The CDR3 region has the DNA TGTGCCAGCAGTGAAATCGGACAGTCCAGCACAGATACGCAGTATTTT.